This entry is about one T cell receptor beta chain. Survey-level immunoSEQ sequencing profiled the TCR beta repertoire. Here immunoSEQ multiplex PCR was the method, and the copy in TCRdb shows in-frame clones only, minus some. The sample lists under 90,000 clones, approximately 92% seen once, with 4% to 5% in the top ten. Material: PBMCs. The receptor's source is a man between 35 and 55 years old with rheumatoid arthritis.

This chain's CDR3 is CASSDNRGRYNEQFF. CDR3 coding DNA: TGTGCCAGCAGTGACAACAGGGGTAGGTACAATGAGCAGTTCTTC. The chain links TRBV25-1 to TRBJ2-1, with 7 bases that match TRBD1. The CDR3 has 15 amino acids. The J segment lost 4 bases and the V segment lost 3 bases, leaving 6 bases of the junction unmatched. Germline values: CDR1 MGHDK, CDR2 SYGVNS.